This T cell receptor (beta chain) was profiled in a study of patients and donors after allogeneic stem cell transplantation. Per the germline V gene, CDR1 is MNHEY and CDR2 is SVGAGI. V was clipped by 1 base and J by 7 bases, with 19 bases between them. CDR3 length: 16 amino acids. Each CDR3 protein gets one entry after TCRdb re-called the RT-PCR reads with MiXCR. The table lists hundreds of thousands of distinct CDR3 sequences, 16% of them singletons. In its sample, this clonotype was seen a few times. The sequenced material came from blood, either unsorted or a sorted T cell fraction (not recorded which). This receptor was taken from a human donor who was either an allogeneic HSCT recipient or a stem cell or donor lymphocyte infusion donor (not recorded which). It is not recorded whose cells these are; they may come from a transplant donor. The V gene is TRBV6-5, the J gene TRBJ1-2; no definite D call. For the CDR3, the DNA is TGTGCCAGCAGTTACTATGTCCCGGGAGGTTTGGGTGGCTACACCTTC. Its protein is CASSYYVPGGLGGYTF.